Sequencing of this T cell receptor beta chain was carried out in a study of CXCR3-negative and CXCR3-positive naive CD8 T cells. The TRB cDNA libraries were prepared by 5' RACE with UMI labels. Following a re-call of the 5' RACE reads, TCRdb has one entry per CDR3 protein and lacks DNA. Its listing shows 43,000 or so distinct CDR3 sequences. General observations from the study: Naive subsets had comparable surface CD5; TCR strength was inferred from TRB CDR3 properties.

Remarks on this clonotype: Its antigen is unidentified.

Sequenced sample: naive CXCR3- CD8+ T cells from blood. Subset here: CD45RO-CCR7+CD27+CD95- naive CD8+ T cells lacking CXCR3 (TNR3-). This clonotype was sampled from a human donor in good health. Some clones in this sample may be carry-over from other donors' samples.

CDR3 sequence: CASSPFSGGPNTEAFF. V and J are TRBV9 and TRBJ1-1; TCRdb lists TRBD1, though no DNA is available to test this call. This CDR3 spans 16 amino acids. CDR1 and CDR2 (germline): SGDLS, YYNGEE. Full variable domain (remainder filled in from reference TRBV9 and TRBJ1-1): DSGVTQTPKHLITATGQRVTLRCSPRSGDLSVYWYQQSLDQGLQFLIQYYNGEERAKGNILERFSAQQFPDLHSELNLSSLELGDSALYFCASSPFSGGPNTEAFFGQGTRLTVV.